What follows are 27 T cell receptor beta chains derived from one specimen sequenced in a study of T-cell reconstitution after alpha-beta-depleted transplantation in children. As it was prepared, the TCRbeta library received unique molecular identifiers. TCRdb fed the PCR reads into MiXCR, producing one record per CDR3 protein. This sample has approximately 390,000 distinct CDR3 sequences, with approximately 11% found just once. This specimen consisted of PBMCs from the stem cell graft donor, obtained from the stem cell graft. All receptors come from a human donor who donated a stem cell graft to a child with acute myeloid leukemia.

V gene TRBV10-3 combines with J gene TRBJ2-7; perhaps TRBD1 as D (5 bases). Looked up from germline, CDR1 is ENHRY and CDR2 is SYGVKD. V lost 0 bases and J 2 bases, leaving 8 bases between the germline ends. The CDR3 totals 14 residues. CDR3 in DNA: TGTGCCATCAGTGAGTCGGGGCTAGCCTACGAGCAGTACTTC. Encoded protein: CAISESGLAYEQYF.

J is TRBJ1-4 and V is TRBV4-1; TRBD1 matches at 8 bases. J gave up 6 bases and V 1 base, and 4 bases lay outside the gene matches. CDR3 length: 15 residues. Germline V gene sequence: CDR1 MGHRA, CDR2 YSYEKL. The CDR3 region has the DNA TGCGCCAGCAGCCAAGCGACAGGGGCCCATGAAAAACTGTTTTTT. Its protein is CASSQATGAHEKLFF.

This clonotype was observed a handful of times. The chain links TRBV6-2 or TRBV6-3 to TRBJ2-2; 8 bases agree with TRBD2. Germline values: CDR1 MNHEY, CDR2 SVGEGT. V lost 0 bases and J lost 5; bases outside the gene matches: 8. This CDR3 has 17 amino acids. The CDR3 sequence is CASSYSGRGGRTGELFF. For the CDR3, the DNA is TGTGCCAGCAGTTACTCGGGCCGGGGGGGCAGAACCGGGGAGCTGTTTTTT.

In its sample, this clonotype was seen a few times. The chain uses TRBV29-1 and TRBJ2-2, with D tentatively TRBD1 (5 bases). Trimming pared 5 bases from V and 0 bases from J, leaving 13 bases between. CDR1 and CDR2 (germline): SQVTM, ANQGSEA. This CDR3 has 15 residues. CDR3 DNA sequence: TGCAGCGTTAGTAAAGGGGAATCGAACACCGGGGAGCTGTTTTTT. It yields the protein CSVSKGESNTGELFF.

This clonotype has a count of ten or more. The chain uses TRBV29-1 and TRBJ1-1; the match to TRBD1 covers 7 bases. Germline CDR1 and CDR2: SQVTM and ANQGSEA. This CDR3 is built from 14 residues. The ends lost 6 bases at V and 1 base at J; junction bases unmatched: 8. The DNA for the CDR3 is TGCAGCGTCGCCTCACAGGGGCGGAACACTGAAGCTTTCTTT. Translating it yields CSVASQGRNTEAFF. The variable domain in full, with the rest retrieved from reference TRBV29-1 and TRBJ1-1, is SAVISQKPSRDICQRGTSLTIQCQVDSQVTMMFWYRQQPGQSLTLIATANQGSEATYESGFVIDKFPISRPNLTFSTLTVSNMSPEDSSIYLCSVASQGRNTEAFFGQGTRLTVV.

V and J are TRBV6-5 and TRBJ2-7, with D hard to call. The CDR3 is 14 amino acids. Germline V CDR1 and CDR2: MNHEY, SVGAGI. The ends were cut back, 0 bases at V and 6 bases at J, with 12 bases in the middle. The DNA of the CDR3 is TGTGCCAGCAGTTACTCGGAGTTCGGGTTCGAGCAGTACGTC. Translation gives CASSYSEFGFEQYV.

This clonotype has more than one count but fewer than ten. This chain links TRBV27 with TRBJ2-1; 12 positions match TRBD2. The CDR3 sequence is 16 residues long. Unmatched junction bases numbered 10, after V lost 6 bases and J lost 7 bases. Germline V gene sequence: CDR1 MNHEY, CDR2 SMNVEV (reference sequence). CDR3 nucleotides: TGTGCCAGCAGGCGAACGACTAGCGGGAGAGGTAATGAGCAGTTCTTC. Protein product: CASRRTTSGRGNEQFF.

This clonotype was seen at least ten times. The V and J genes are TRBV9 and TRBJ2-7, with 11 nucleotides matching TRBD2. The germline V gene encodes CDR1 SGDLS and CDR2 YYNGEE. The CDR3 sequence is 14 residues long. V was clipped by 3 bases and J by 7 bases; unmatched bases: 6. The CDR3 here is CASSGSGRAWEQYF. The CDR3 coding sequence is TGTGCCAGCAGCGGTAGCGGGAGGGCCTGGGAGCAGTACTTC.

CDR3 sequence (DNA): TGTGCCAGCAGCTTGGGAGACAGGGTTGCCGGGGAGCTGTTTTTT. It yields the protein CASSLGDRVAGELFF. The V gene is TRBV5-6, the J gene TRBJ2-2, with 7 nucleotides matching TRBD1. The CDR3 extends over 15 amino acids. Germline V gene sequence: CDR1 SGHDT, CDR2 YYEEEE. Trimming cost V 0 bases and J 6 bases; bases outside gene matches: 5.

This clonotype occurred a few times. This rearrangement joins TRBV5-1 to TRBJ2-7; D unresolved. The V end was cut by 4 bases, the J end by 2 bases, with 10 bases between. The CDR3 consists of 13 residues. Germline CDR1 SGHRS, CDR2 YFSETQ. CDR3 amino acids: CASSITPAYEQYF. CDR3 bases: TGCGCCAGCAGCATTACACCGGCCTACGAGCAGTACTTC.

This clonotype occurred many times. This rearrangement joins TRBV10-2 to TRBJ1-1; no clear D. The CDR3 is made up of 13 amino acids. Germline V gene sequence: CDR1 WSHSY, CDR2 SAAADI. The V end lost 2 bases, the J end lost 1 base, and 5 bases lay between the germline ends. The CDR3 spells CASSENGNTEAFF. The CDR3 DNA reads TGCGCCAGCAGTGAGAACGGGAACACTGAAGCTTTCTTT.

This clonotype was seen a few times. J is TRBJ1-2 and V is TRBV6-1; unclear D gene. Germline loops: CDR1 MNHNS, CDR2 SASEGT. The CDR3 is 13 amino acids. Deletions cut 2 bases from V and 8 bases from J, with 12 bases between. The CDR3 loop is CASSENTLNGYTF. The CDR3 DNA is TGTGCCAGCAGTGAAAACACACTGAACGGCTACACCTTC.

This clonotype was seen a handful of times. The gene calls are TRBV25-1 and TRBJ1-5, with D unresolved. Germline assignment: CDR1 MGHDK and CDR2 SYGVNS. The CDR3 is made up of 14 amino acids. Trimming took 5 bases from V and 0 from J, leaving 8 bases between them. In DNA, the CDR3 is TGTGCCAGCAGTCCCCGTTATAGCAATCAGCCCCAGCATTTT. Its translation is CASSPRYSNQPQHF.

This clonotype was counted many times. V is TRBV4-3 and J is TRBJ2-3; 7 bases match TRBD2. The CDR3 consists of 15 residues. The V and J ends lost 0 bases and 5 bases, in that order; junction bases with no gene match: 5. Germline V gene lookup returns CDR1 LGHNA and CDR2 YSLEER. The CDR3 here is CASSQDSSGGDTQYF. In DNA form, the CDR3 reads TGCGCCAGCAGCCAAGATTCTAGCGGCGGAGATACGCAGTATTTT.

In this sample, this clonotype turned up a few times. The chain joins TRBV13 to TRBJ2-1, with a possible D match to TRBD2 (5 bases). CDR1 and CDR2 (germline): PRHDT, FYEKMQ (reference sequence). The V end was cut by 3 bases, the J end by 2 bases, with 11 bases between. This CDR3 region has 15 residues. The CDR3 here is CASSFLEAPYNEQFF. The CDR3 region has the DNA TGTGCCAGCAGCTTCTTGGAGGCCCCCTACAATGAGCAGTTCTTC.

The chain combines TRBV15 with TRBJ2-2, with 7 bases fitting TRBD1. Unmatched junction bases numbered 7, after V lost 5 bases and J lost 4 bases. Per the germline V gene, CDR1 is LNHNV and CDR2 is YYDKDF (reference sequence). The length of the CDR3 is 15 residues. CDR3 sequence reads: CATSRRTGSTGELFF. The CDR3 bases are TGTGCCACCAGCCGCCGGACAGGATCCACCGGGGAGCTGTTTTTT.

This clonotype was seen a handful of times. The chain joins TRBV4-2 to TRBJ2-1; TRBD2 matches 15 bases. The germline gives CDR1 LGHNA, CDR2 YNFKEQ. Trimming cost V 8 bases and J 7 bases; bases outside gene matches: 6. The CDR3 length is 15 residues. The CDR3, as DNA: TGTGCCAGCCGACGGACTAGCGGGGGGGCGAATGAGCAGTTCTTC. Amino acid sequence: CASRRTSGGANEQFF.

The table lists this clonotype with a few counts. The chain is built from TRBV18 and TRBJ2-5; D is unclear. V was cut by 3 bases and J by 1 base, with 9 bases left in between. Per germline, CDR1 KGHSH and CDR2 LQKENI. The CDR3 spans 14 residues. This chain's CDR3 is CASSPPRLQETQYF. CDR3 nucleotide sequence: TGTGCCAGCTCACCTCCCAGACTCCAAGAGACCCAGTACTTC.

This sequence joins TRBV29-1 and TRBJ1-3; D is undetermined. V lost 6 bases and J lost 0, with 6 bases in between. Germline CDR1 is SQVTM and CDR2 is ANQGSEA. This CDR3 is 12 amino acids long. The DNA for the CDR3 is TGCAGCGTCTTAAGCTCTGGAAACACCATATATTTT. Amino acid sequence: CSVLSSGNTIYF.

This clonotype has just a few counts. V is TRBV29-1 and J is TRBJ2-1; TRBD2 agrees at 9 bases. The CDR3 is 14 amino acids. J lost 5 bases, V lost 4 bases, and 6 bases had no gene match. Per germline, CDR1 SQVTM and CDR2 ANQGSEA. The CDR3 loop reads CSVGGLAGNNEQFF. DNA for the CDR3: TGCAGCGTTGGTGGTCTAGCGGGAAACAATGAGCAGTTCTTC.

A few counts support this clonotype. The chain joins TRBV25-1 to TRBJ1-1, with D tentatively TRBD1 (5 bases). In germline, CDR1 is MGHDK, CDR2 SYGVNS. Trimming took off 3 bases at V and 6 bases at J, with 11 bases between the two ends. CDR3 length equals 13 residues. CDR3 bases: TGTGCCAGCAGTGAGCAGGGAGGAGCTGAAGCTTTCTTT. Its translation: CASSEQGGAEAFF.

In its sample, this clonotype was seen once. This may be a read error: a much more frequent sequence differs by one nucleotide. In DNA form, the CDR3 reads TGCGCCAGCAGCTTGGTAGTCCCTAACGATGAGCAGTTCTTC. Translating gives CASSLVVPNDEQFF. The chain carries TRBV5-1 and TRBJ2-1, with D hard to call. CDR3 length equals 14 residues. Deletions cut 0 bases from V and 8 bases from J, with 12 bases between. Germline V gives CDR1 SGHRS, CDR2 YFSETQ.

The chain links TRBV20-1 to TRBJ1-1; 9 nucleotides align to TRBD1. Germline loops: CDR1 DFQATT, CDR2 SNEGSKA (reference sequence). Trimming at V came to 6 bases and at J to 3 bases, leaving 11 bases not matched to a gene. This CDR3 has 15 amino acids. The CDR3 DNA reads TGCAGTGCCACCACTCAACAGGGGGCGGACACTGAAGCTTTCTTT. This translates into CSATTQQGADTEAFF.

This clonotype was observed at least ten times. The chain links TRBV5-1 to TRBJ1-2; possible D gene TRBD1, 6 bases. The V end lost 3 bases, the J end lost 3 bases, and 15 bases lay between the germline ends. The germline CDR1 and CDR2 sequences are SGHRS and YFSETQ. CDR3 length equals 15 residues. CDR3 sequence (DNA): TGCGCCAGCAGCTCGGTGGGGGGCGCGGACTATGGCTACACCTTC. This encodes CASSSVGGADYGYTF. The whole variable domain, filled in from reference TRBV5-1 and TRBJ1-2, reads KAGVTQTPRYLIKTRGQQVTLSCSPISGHRSVSWYQQTPGQGLQFLFEYFSETQRNKGNFPGRFSGRQFSNSRSEMNVSTLELGDSALYLCASSSVGGADYGYTFGSGTRLTVV.

This clonotype was detected only a few times. The chain combines TRBV7-9 with TRBJ2-5; D ambiguous. Deletions cut 5 bases from V and 0 bases from J, with 7 bases between. This CDR3 has 13 residues. In germline, CDR1 is SEHNR, CDR2 FQNEAQ (reference sequence). The CDR3 DNA follows: TGTGCCAGCAGCATCGACAACCAAGAGACCCAGTACTTC. It encodes CASSIDNQETQYF.

This clonotype was seen a few times. This rearrangement joins TRBV5-6 to TRBJ2-7, with D possibly being TRBD1 or TRBD2 (5 bases each). Deletions cut 4 bases from V and 6 bases from J, with 14 bases between. In germline, CDR1 is SGHDT, CDR2 YYEEEE. The CDR3 is made up of 13 amino acids. This CDR3 reads CASSPLGTIEQYF. CDR3 bases: TGTGCCAGCAGCCCACTAGGGACGATCGAGCAGTACTTC.

This clonotype was picked up a small number of times. The rearrangement joins TRBV10-3 to TRBJ2-7; D remains unclear. Trimming left V 3 bases short and J 4 bases short, with 4 bases between. Per the germline V gene, CDR1 is ENHRY and CDR2 is SYGVKD. This CDR3 region has 11 residues. The CDR3 nucleotides read TGTGCCATCAGTGATTCTTACGAGCAGTACTTC. It is translated as CAISDSYEQYF.